These 21 T cell receptor beta chains came from one sample sequenced in a study of T cell clusters in autoimmune cytopenias. Multiplex touch-down PCR amplified TRB using TRB-A and TRB-B pools in one tube. With the multiplex PCR reads reprocessed, TCRdb shows one record per CDR3 protein and no DNA. This sample's table has some 12,000 distinct CDR3 sequences. Approximately 36,000 genome equivalents of blood DNA were amplified for TRB. What was sequenced was peripheral blood. The receptors here all came from a human donor with an autoimmune cytopenia or autoimmune hepatitis (not recorded which).

The chain joins TRBV7-9 to TRBJ1-4; TCRdb designates TRBD1, a call that cannot be tested without DNA. CDR1 is SEHNR, CDR2 FQNEAQ, per germline (reference sequence). CDR3 size: 14 residues. The CDR3 here is CASSGQGANEKLFF.

The chain employs TRBV19 and TRBJ1-5; TCRdb's D call, TRBD1, is unchecked because there is no DNA. The CDR3 extends over 13 amino acids. Germline V lookup: CDR1 LNHDA, CDR2 SQIVND (reference sequence). CDR3 in amino acids: CASSRDRDQPQHF. Filled out from reference TRBV19 and TRBJ1-5, the complete variable domain reads DGGITQSPKYLFRKEGQNVTLSCEQNLNHDAMYWYRQDPGQGLRLIYYSQIVNDFQKGDIAEGYSVSREKKESFPLTVTSAQKNPTAFYLCASSRDRDQPQHFGDGTRLSIL.

The rearrangement uses TRBV7-9 and TRBJ2-2; TCRdb gives TRBD2 as the D gene, but with no DNA this cannot be confirmed. This CDR3 spans 14 amino acids. Germline CDR1 reads SEHNR; CDR2 reads FQNEAQ (reference sequence). The CDR3 sequence: CASSLGGGTGELFF.

This clonotype is identified as medium-sized from frequency. V gene TRBV6-5 combines with J gene TRBJ2-2; as DNA is missing, the TRBD1 call by TCRdb cannot be tested. This CDR3 region has 14 residues. CDR1 and CDR2 from the germline V gene are MNHEY and SVGAGI. The CDR3 spells CASNRDRDTGELFF.

This chain links TRBV6-2 or TRBV6-3 with TRBJ1-2; TCRdb designates TRBD1, a call that cannot be tested without DNA. The CDR3 contains 14 residues. Germline assignment: CDR1 MNHEY and CDR2 SVGEGT. The CDR3 loop is CASSLAGTAYGYTF.

This CDR3 is CASSPVGAGANVLTF. The chain joins TRBV6-6 to TRBJ2-6; TCRdb's assignment of TRBD1 cannot be checked, as there is no DNA. The germline V gene encodes CDR1 MNHNY and CDR2 SVGAGI (reference sequence). This CDR3 region has 15 residues.

Judged by frequency, this clonotype is medium-sized. The chain links TRBV29-1 to TRBJ2-5; checking the TCRdb D call of TRBD2 is not possible without DNA. CDR3 length: 12 amino acids. Per germline, CDR1 SQVTM and CDR2 ANQGSEA. The CDR3 loop reads CSVDEGGETQYF. The variable domain in full, completed from reference TRBV29-1 and TRBJ2-5, reads SAVISQKPSRDICQRGTSLTIQCQVDSQVTMMFWYRQQPGQSLTLIATANQGSEATYESGFVIDKFPISRPNLTFSTLTVSNMSPEDSSIYLCSVDEGGETQYFGPGTRLLVL.

The chain recombines TRBV19 with TRBJ1-1. CDR1 is LNHDA and CDR2 is SQIVND in the germline V gene (reference sequence). The CDR3 contains 14 residues. This CDR3 is CASRARGRNTEAFF.

The chain joins TRBV13 to TRBJ2-1; the D call from TCRdb, TRBD2, cannot be confirmed without DNA. This CDR3 spans 16 amino acids. Germline CDR1 is PRHDT and CDR2 is FYEKMQ (reference sequence). This CDR3 is CASSGTSGWMGNEQFF.

The CDR3 loop reads CASTRGGEWNTEAFF. The chain links TRBV6-5 to TRBJ1-1; TCRdb calls TRBD1, which cannot be checked without DNA. CDR3 length equals 15 residues. CDR1 MNHEY and CDR2 SVGAGI come from the germline V gene.

By frequency, this clonotype is medium-sized. This chain uses TRBV11-1 with TRBJ2-5; TCRdb calls TRBD1, which cannot be checked without DNA. Germline lookup yields CDR1 SGHAT and CDR2 FQDESV (reference sequence). The CDR3 runs 15 residues. The CDR3 region is CASSATGTGEETQYF.

V and J are TRBV7-9 and TRBJ2-3; the TCRdb D gene call, TRBD2, has no DNA to confirm it. The CDR3 is made up of 15 amino acids. CDR1 is SEHNR, CDR2 FQNEAQ, per germline (reference sequence). CDR3 protein: CASSLEMGRTDTQYF.

This rearrangement joins TRBV12-3 or TRBV12-4 to TRBJ2-5. The CDR3 length is 13 residues. The CDR3 here is CASSRDDQETQYF.

The rearrangement uses TRBV27 and TRBJ2-5; the D call from TCRdb, TRBD2, cannot be confirmed without DNA. Per the germline V gene, CDR1 is MNHEY and CDR2 is SMNVEV (reference sequence). There are 14 residues in the CDR3. This CDR3 reads CASRDVGGEETQYF.

This clonotype is deemed medium-sized by its frequency. The CDR3: CASSPDRSGYEQYF. The chain carries TRBV5-4 and TRBJ2-7; TCRdb proposes TRBD1, but this gene call is untestable without DNA. The germline V gene encodes CDR1 SGHNT and CDR2 YYREEE (reference sequence). The CDR3 has 14 amino acids.

Its frequency marks this clonotype as medium-sized (0.01 to 0.1%). The chain links TRBV19 to TRBJ2-7. The CDR3 consists of 13 residues. Germline loops: CDR1 LNHDA, CDR2 SQIVND (reference sequence). This chain's CDR3 is CASSVRGRGEQYF.

This clonotype is called medium-sized (0.01 to 0.1%) based on its frequency. This chain uses TRBV29-1 with TRBJ2-2; the TRBD1 assignment by TCRdb is unverifiable without DNA. CDR1 SQVTM and CDR2 ANQGSEA come from the germline V gene. The CDR3 is 12 residues long. The CDR3 sequence is CSAALSGGELFF.

J is TRBJ2-1 and V is TRBV5-1; TCRdb names TRBD2, which stays unverified in the absence of DNA. The CDR3 loop spans 15 amino acids. The germline V gene encodes CDR1 SGHRS and CDR2 YFSETQ. This CDR3 is CASSTSGGAHNEQFF.

The chain links TRBV12-3 or TRBV12-4 to TRBJ2-1; TCRdb outputs TRBD2, but without DNA this stays unchecked. CDR3 length equals 13 residues. The CDR3 region is CASSLERGIEQFF.

The chain joins TRBV12-3 or TRBV12-4 to TRBJ1-3; TCRdb lists TRBD1, though no DNA is available to test this call. This CDR3 spans 15 amino acids. The CDR3 reads CASTPGQGSGNTIYF.

The V gene is TRBV20-1, the J gene TRBJ2-3; the TCRdb D gene call, TRBD2, has no DNA to confirm it. Germline CDR1 is DFQATT and CDR2 is SNEGSKA (reference sequence). This CDR3 contains 13 residues. The CDR3 sequence is CSAQAGGLYTQYF.